This is a list of T cell receptor beta chains from one sample in a study of human T cells and chemical hapten exposure. TCRdb called the RACE reads again in MiXCR, with one record for every CDR3 protein. The sample includes fewer than 200,000 distinct CDR3 sequences, about 30% of them seen just once. The source material was whole blood, sampled in connection with sensitization to the hapten diphenylcyclopropenone (DPC). These receptors all stem from a young woman with alopecia areata. Some clones in this sample may be carry-over from other donors' samples. Both conserved end residues are part of each CDR3. The order of the fields is D gene, V gene, J gene, CDR3 length, clone size, CDR3 DNA, CDR3 protein. The D gene is left open where the match is weak. Only some rows state a clone size, as once, few, many or a class for expanded clones.

d_call: TRBD1; v_call: TRBV6-6; j_call: TRBJ2-2; cdr3_length: 13; clone_size: once; cdr3_nt: TGTGCCAGCAGGGACAGGGCGGCCGGGGAGCTGTTTTTT; cdr3_aa: CASRDRAAGELFF
d_call: TRBD1; v_call: TRBV27; j_call: TRBJ1-2; cdr3_length: 16; clone_size: few; cdr3_nt: TGTGCCAGCAGTTCTGACAGGGAGGCCTCCCCGCCGGGCTACACCTTC; cdr3_aa: CASSSDREASPPGYTF
d_call: -; v_call: TRBV2; j_call: TRBJ2-7; cdr3_length: 14; clone_size: -; cdr3_nt: TGTGCCAGCACCCTAGGACAGATTTCCTACGAGCAGTACTTC; cdr3_aa: CASTLGQISYEQYF
d_call: -; v_call: TRBV6-5; j_call: TRBJ1-3; cdr3_length: 14; clone_size: few; cdr3_nt: TGTGCCAGCAGTTCTTATAGCTCTGGAAACACCATATATTTT; cdr3_aa: CASSSYSSGNTIYF
d_call: -; v_call: TRBV2; j_call: TRBJ1-4; cdr3_length: 11; clone_size: -; cdr3_nt: TGTGCCAGCAGTGAAGTGCGATCACTGTTTTTT; cdr3_aa: CASSEVRSLFF
d_call: -; v_call: TRBV6-5; j_call: TRBJ1-6; cdr3_length: 18; clone_size: few; cdr3_nt: TGTGCCAGCAGTTACTCGATGTTCTCGAGCTCCTATAATTCACCCCTCCACTTT; cdr3_aa: CASSYSMFSSSYNSPLHF
d_call: TRBD2; v_call: TRBV4-1; j_call: TRBJ2-3; cdr3_length: 17; clone_size: few; cdr3_nt: TGCGCCAGCAGCCAAGGCCCCAAGCGGGGGTTCACAGATACGCAGTATTTT; cdr3_aa: CASSQGPKRGFTDTQYF
d_call: TRBD2; v_call: TRBV7-2; j_call: TRBJ2-3; cdr3_length: 15; clone_size: -; cdr3_nt: TGTGCCAGCAGCTTAGGACTAGCGGGACAGAATACGCAGTATTTT; cdr3_aa: CASSLGLAGQNTQYF
d_call: -; v_call: TRBV6-2/TRBV6-3; j_call: TRBJ2-1; cdr3_length: 12; clone_size: few; cdr3_nt: TGTGCCAGCAGTTGGGGGTGGGATGAGCAGTTCTTC; cdr3_aa: CASSWGWDEQFF
d_call: TRBD2; v_call: TRBV12-3/TRBV12-4; j_call: TRBJ2-7; cdr3_length: 14; clone_size: few; cdr3_nt: TGTGCCAGCCGAGTAGCGGGAGATGTTTACGAGCAGTACTTC; cdr3_aa: CASRVAGDVYEQYF
d_call: TRBD1; v_call: TRBV7-9; j_call: TRBJ1-2; cdr3_length: 16; clone_size: -; cdr3_nt: TGTGCCAGCAGCTTAGAATCATCGGGACAGGGATATGGCTACACCTTC; cdr3_aa: CASSLESSGQGYGYTF
d_call: TRBD1; v_call: TRBV19; j_call: TRBJ2-3; cdr3_length: 15; clone_size: few; cdr3_nt: TGTGCCAGTAGTGGATGGACAGGGGGGACAGATACGCAGTATTTT; cdr3_aa: CASSGWTGGTDTQYF
d_call: -; v_call: TRBV5-1; j_call: TRBJ1-4; cdr3_length: 15; clone_size: once; cdr3_nt: TGCGCCAGCAGCCGGTCGGGGGCCCGGGATGAAAAACTGTTTTTT; cdr3_aa: CASSRSGARDEKLFF
d_call: -; v_call: TRBV3-1; j_call: TRBJ2-1; cdr3_length: 14; clone_size: few; cdr3_nt: TGTGCCAGCAGCCAAGATCGACTAGGGCATGAGCAGTTCTTC; cdr3_aa: CASSQDRLGHEQFF
d_call: -; v_call: TRBV20-1; j_call: TRBJ1-5; cdr3_length: 15; clone_size: -; cdr3_nt: TGCAGTGCAACAGCTCAGAGCTCCAGCAATCAGCCCCAGCATTTT; cdr3_aa: CSATAQSSSNQPQHF
d_call: -; v_call: TRBV29-1; j_call: TRBJ2-5; cdr3_length: 14; clone_size: -; cdr3_nt: TGCAGCGTTGAGTTTGCCGGGGGAGGAGAGACCCAGTACTTC; cdr3_aa: CSVEFAGGGETQYF
d_call: TRBD1; v_call: TRBV29-1; j_call: TRBJ2-7; cdr3_length: 13; clone_size: -; cdr3_nt: TGCAGCGTAGTGCGGACAGGGAGTGCCGAGCAGTACTTC; cdr3_aa: CSVVRTGSAEQYF
d_call: -; v_call: TRBV9; j_call: TRBJ1-1; cdr3_length: 14; clone_size: -; cdr3_nt: TGTGCCAGCAGCCCACGGGGGGGGAACACTGAAGCTTTCTTT; cdr3_aa: CASSPRGGNTEAFF
d_call: -; v_call: TRBV12-3/TRBV12-4; j_call: TRBJ2-3; cdr3_length: 12; clone_size: -; cdr3_nt: TGTGCCAGCAGTCCCGCCCGGGATACGCAGTATTTT; cdr3_aa: CASSPARDTQYF